This is a list of T cell receptor beta chains from one sample in a study of blood T cells in healthy people across ages. Each CDR3 protein gets one entry after TCRdb re-called the 5' RACE reads with MiXCR. The sample carries hundreds of thousands of distinct CDR3 sequences, 25% to 30% recorded once. Sequenced material: blood. Receptor source: a woman in her sixties or seventies in good health. CDR3s include the opening cysteine and the closing phenylalanine or tryptophan. Fields, in order: V gene, clone size, J gene, D gene, CDR3 DNA, CDR3 protein. A D gene is named only where the DNA matches it firmly. A row's size may be missing; if present it is once, few, many or a size class.

>TRBV12-3/TRBV12-4|few|TRBJ2-4|TRBD2
TGTGCCAGCGCGACTAGCGGGGGCGGGATGGCCAAAAACATTCAGTACTTC
CASATSGGGMAKNIQYF
>TRBV7-9|.|TRBJ1-1|TRBD1
TGTGCCAGCAGCACTGACAGGGATGAAGCTTTCTTT
CASSTDRDEAFF
>TRBV2|few|TRBJ2-5|.
TGTGCCAGCAGTTTACAGGGTTCGGGGATAGAGACCCAGTACTTC
CASSLQGSGIETQYF
>TRBV28|once|TRBJ2-7|.
TGTGCCAGCAGTTCAGTTGGCTCCTACGAGCAGTACTTC
CASSSVGSYEQYF
>TRBV7-2|.|TRBJ2-3|.
TGTGCCAGCAGCTTTAGGCGGGGTAACACAGATACGCAGTATTTT
CASSFRRGNTDTQYF
>TRBV19|.|TRBJ1-5|.
TGTGCCAGTACCTTACAGGGAGTCCATCAGCCCCAGCATTTT
CASTLQGVHQPQHF
>TRBV12-3/TRBV12-4|.|TRBJ2-1|.
TGTGCCAGCAGTTTAGTAGGAGGGGATGAGCAGTTCTTC
CASSLVGGDEQFF
>TRBV25-1|few|TRBJ1-3|TRBD1
TGTGCCAGCAGTGAATGGGACAGCTCTGGAAACACCATATATTTT
CASSEWDSSGNTIYF
>TRBV9|few|TRBJ1-1|.
TGTGCCAGCAGCGCCCCTAGAGAGAGTGGGTACACTGAAGCTTTCTTT
CASSAPRESGYTEAFF
>TRBV5-1|few|TRBJ2-1|TRBD1
TGCGCCAGCAGCTCACGGACAGGGATAAACAATGAGCAGTTCTTC
CASSSRTGINNEQFF
>TRBV20-1|.|TRBJ2-7|.
TGCAGTGCTAGAGAGCCGGGACTGGCCTACGAGCAGTACTTC
CSAREPGLAYEQYF
>TRBV9|few|TRBJ1-2|.
TGTGCCAGCAGCGTGCCGGGAAAGGTTGATGGCTACACCTTC
CASSVPGKVDGYTF
>TRBV5-1|few|TRBJ2-2|.
TGCGCCAGCAGTTTCAGGGTGGCCGGGGAGCTGTTTTTT
CASSFRVAGELFF
>TRBV3-1|.|TRBJ2-7|TRBD1
TGTGCCAGCAGCCACCTACAGGGGGCCACCCCCTACGAGCAGTACTTC
CASSHLQGATPYEQYF
>TRBV20-1|.|TRBJ2-2|.
TGCAGTGCTTCAGGAGAGACCGGGGAGCTGTTTTTT
CSASGETGELFF
>TRBV18|.|TRBJ2-1|.
TGTGCCAGCTCACCAAGCAATGAGCAGTTCTTC
CASSPSNEQFF
>TRBV5-1|.|TRBJ2-1|.
TGCGCCAGCAGCCGTGAGACGGTTGGGGCGTACACGCATGAGCAGTTCTTC
CASSRETVGAYTHEQFF
>TRBV20-1|.|TRBJ2-1|.
TGCAGTGCTAGAGCTATCAGAGGTTCCAATGGGCAGTTCTTC
CSARAIRGSNGQFF
>TRBV12-3/TRBV12-4|many|TRBJ1-3|.
TGTGCCAGCAGTTTAAGCCCCGGCGGAAGGTCCATATATTTT
CASSLSPGGRSIYF
>TRBV28|.|TRBJ1-4|.
TGTGCCAGCAGTCCAAAGGGACGGATTAATGAAAAACTGTTTTTT
CASSPKGRINEKLFF
>TRBV20-1|.|TRBJ2-7|.
TGCAGTGCTAGCAGTCAGGGGCGCGAGCAGTACTTC
CSASSQGREQYF
>TRBV14|many|TRBJ1-1|TRBD1
TGTGCCAGCAGCCGACAGGGGCTCGGTCTAGGGGCTGAAGCTTTCTTT
CASSRQGLGLGAEAFF
>TRBV14|many|TRBJ2-5|.
TGTGCCAGCAGCCAAGTGACCCCGGGAGAGACCCAGTACTTC
CASSQVTPGETQYF
>TRBV7-2|.|TRBJ2-6|.
TGTGCCAGCAGCTTAGCCTACGGGAAGTCTGGGGCCAGCGTCCTGACTTTC
CASSLAYGKSGASVLTF
>TRBV3-1|.|TRBJ1-1|TRBD1
TGTGCCAGCAGCCAAGACCCGACAGGGGCCACTGAAGCTTTCTTT
CASSQDPTGATEAFF
>TRBV6-1|few|TRBJ2-3|.
TGTGCCAGCAGCCACCTGAGCGCAGATACGCAGTATTTT
CASSHLSADTQYF
>TRBV7-6|.|TRBJ2-5|.
TGTGCCAGCAGTTTTTGGAGAGAGACCCAGTACTTC
CASSFWRETQYF
>TRBV3-1|few|TRBJ1-4|.
TGTGCCAGCAGCCACCGAGGGCCATCGCTGTTTTTT
CASSHRGPSLFF
>TRBV19|few|TRBJ2-2|.
TGTGCCAGTAGTCCGGGCAGGGTAGCCATGGCGAACACCGGGGAGCTGTTTTTT
CASSPGRVAMANTGELFF
>TRBV7-2|few|TRBJ2-7|.
TGTGCCAGCAGCCCGATGGTGGGGGATCCCTACGAGCAGTACTTC
CASSPMVGDPYEQYF
>TRBV6-2/TRBV6-3|.|TRBJ2-3|TRBD2
TGTGCCAGCTCTCTCGCGGGAGGCACCATCGGGGATACGCAGTATTTT
CASSLAGGTIGDTQYF
>TRBV3-1|few|TRBJ1-1|.
TGTGCCAGCAGCACTACACCGAACACTGAAGCTTTCTTT
CASSTTPNTEAFF
>TRBV18|few|TRBJ1-4|.
TGTGCCAGCTCCCGCGATGCGGGGTTACTTAATGAAAAACTGTTTTTT
CASSRDAGLLNEKLFF
>TRBV14|few|TRBJ2-3|.
TGTGCCAGCAGCCACCAAGTCTCGAAGGGGCACACGCAGTATTTT
CASSHQVSKGHTQYF
>TRBV20-1|.|TRBJ1-5|TRBD1
TGCAGTGCTAGTGCCGGGACAGGGGGCAGGAGCAATCAGCCCCAGCATTTT
CSASAGTGGRSNQPQHF
>TRBV7-9|few|TRBJ2-5|TRBD2
TGTGCCAGCAGCAGAGCGGGGCGCAGGGAGACCCAGTACTTC
CASSRAGRRETQYF
>TRBV28|few|TRBJ2-3|.
TGTGCCAGCAGTTTTCGGGCACTTAGCACAGATACGCAGTATTTT
CASSFRALSTDTQYF
>TRBV4-2|many|TRBJ2-1|TRBD2
TGTGCCAGCAGCCAGGGACTAGCGGCCTACAATGAGCAGTTCTTC
CASSQGLAAYNEQFF
>TRBV25-1|.|TRBJ1-1|TRBD1
TGTGCCAGCAGTGGACCGTCCGACAGGGGAGAAGCTTTCTTT
CASSGPSDRGEAFF
>TRBV14|few|TRBJ1-2|.
TGTGCCAGCAGCCACCGTGCAGTGCGGTATGGCTACACCTTC
CASSHRAVRYGYTF
>TRBV29-1|.|TRBJ2-3|TRBD1
TGCAGCGTTGCCACAGGGGCCATCACAGATACGCAGTATTTT
CSVATGAITDTQYF
>TRBV20-1|.|TRBJ2-4|TRBD2
TGCAGTGCTAGACTAGCGGGAGGAGGAAACATTCAGTACTTC
CSARLAGGGNIQYF
>TRBV7-2|.|TRBJ2-5|.
TGTGCCAGCAGCTTAGCCGGGACGGGGGAGACCCAGTACTTC
CASSLAGTGETQYF
>TRBV28|.|TRBJ1-5|.
TGTGCCAGCAGGGAGTCAAGGGGTAGTCATCAGCCCCAGCATTTT
CASRESRGSHQPQHF
>TRBV7-9|.|TRBJ2-7|.
TGTGCCAGCAGCTTAGCTAGCGGCCAGGGGCACGAGCAGTACTTC
CASSLASGQGHEQYF
>TRBV6-2/TRBV6-3|.|TRBJ2-7|TRBD1
TGTGCCAGCAGCTTTCCGGGACAGGGCCTCTACGAGCAGTACTTC
CASSFPGQGLYEQYF
>TRBV14|many|TRBJ2-5|TRBD1
TGTGCCAGCAGCCTCTACAGGGGGGAGACCCAGTACTTC
CASSLYRGETQYF
>TRBV6-5|few|TRBJ2-3|.
TGTGCCAGCAGTTCCTCGAGCCGGATCCAGTATTTT
CASSSSSRIQYF
>TRBV12-3/TRBV12-4|many|TRBJ2-1|.
TGTGCCAGCAGGGGTGGGACTCCCCGTGACAATGAGCAGTTCTTC
CASRGGTPRDNEQFF
>TRBV27|.|TRBJ2-7|.
TGTGCCAGCAGGGGAGTAAGTATGGGCTACGAGCAGTACTTC
CASRGVSMGYEQYF
>TRBV20-1|few|TRBJ2-1|TRBD2
TGCAGTGCTGCCCTAGCGGGAGGGCGATACGGTGAGCAGTTCTTC
CSAALAGGRYGEQFF